The following is a TCR beta chain sequence with its context. Its antigen is undetermined. The data originate from a study of memory CD4+ T cells and cytomegalovirus serostatus. Regarding the study as a whole: Median bootstrapped AUC for CMV status was about 0.96 originally, about 0.9 US-trained.

The ends were cut back, 8 bases at V and 8 bases at J, with 22 bases in the middle. This CDR3 contains 14 residues. Germline CDR1 is SQVTM and CDR2 is ANQGSEA. Single viable CD3+CD4+CD8-CD45RO+ cells were sorted as the memory CD4+ T cells. Assay used: immunoSEQ multiplex PCR; TCRdb lists only in-frame clones, some missing. The data contain tens of thousands of clones, 76% of them singletons. The source material was memory CD4+ T cells from blood. This receptor was obtained from an adult in good health and CMV-seronegative. This chain links TRBV29-1 with TRBJ2-1, with D uncertain. Here the CDR3 DNA reads TGCAGCTCCACGGGCGGCTCCTCAGGATATGAGCAGTTCTTC. It translates to CSSTGGSSGYEQFF.